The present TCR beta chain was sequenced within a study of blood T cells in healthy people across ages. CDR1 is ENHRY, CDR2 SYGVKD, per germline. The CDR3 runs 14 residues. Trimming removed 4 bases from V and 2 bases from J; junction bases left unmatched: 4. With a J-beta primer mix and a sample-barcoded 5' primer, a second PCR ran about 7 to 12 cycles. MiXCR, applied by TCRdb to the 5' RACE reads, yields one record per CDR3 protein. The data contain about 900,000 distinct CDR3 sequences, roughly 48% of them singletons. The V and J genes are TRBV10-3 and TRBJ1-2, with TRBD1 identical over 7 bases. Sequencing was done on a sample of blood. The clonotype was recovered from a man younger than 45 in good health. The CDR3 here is CAISVSGQNYGYTF. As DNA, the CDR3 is TGTGCCATCAGTGTCTCGGGACAGAACTATGGCTACACCTTC.